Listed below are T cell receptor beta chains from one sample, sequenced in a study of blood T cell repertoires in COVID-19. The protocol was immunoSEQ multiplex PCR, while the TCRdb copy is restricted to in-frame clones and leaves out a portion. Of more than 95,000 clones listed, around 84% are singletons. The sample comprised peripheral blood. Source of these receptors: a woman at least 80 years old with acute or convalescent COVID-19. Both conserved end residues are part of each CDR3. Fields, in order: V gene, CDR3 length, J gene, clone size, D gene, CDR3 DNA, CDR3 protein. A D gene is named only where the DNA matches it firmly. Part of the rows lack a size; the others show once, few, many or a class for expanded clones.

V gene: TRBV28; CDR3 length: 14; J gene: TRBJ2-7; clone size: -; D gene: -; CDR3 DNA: -; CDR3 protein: CASSSSGTTYEQYF
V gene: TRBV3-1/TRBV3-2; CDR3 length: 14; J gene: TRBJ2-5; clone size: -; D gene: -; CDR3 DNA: TGTGCCAGCAGCCAAGCTGGGCGGAGGGAGACCCAGTACTTC; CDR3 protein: CASSQAGRRETQYF
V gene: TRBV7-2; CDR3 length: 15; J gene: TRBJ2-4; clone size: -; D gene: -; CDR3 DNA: TGTGCCAGCAGCTCGAACGGGAGAGCCAAAAACATTCAGTACTTC; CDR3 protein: CASSSNGRAKNIQYF
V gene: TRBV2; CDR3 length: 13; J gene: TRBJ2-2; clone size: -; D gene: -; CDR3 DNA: TGTGCCAGCAGTCCGACAGTTACCGGGGAGCTGTTTTTT; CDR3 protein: CASSPTVTGELFF
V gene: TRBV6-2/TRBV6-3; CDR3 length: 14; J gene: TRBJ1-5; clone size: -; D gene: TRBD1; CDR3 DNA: TGTGCCAGCAGTGGGACAGGGGGACTTCAGCCCCAGCATTTT; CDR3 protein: CASSGTGGLQPQHF
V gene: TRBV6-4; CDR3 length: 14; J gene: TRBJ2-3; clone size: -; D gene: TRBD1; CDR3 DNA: TGTGCCAGCAGCCGGGACAGGGGGGCAGATACGCAGTATTTT; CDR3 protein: CASSRDRGADTQYF
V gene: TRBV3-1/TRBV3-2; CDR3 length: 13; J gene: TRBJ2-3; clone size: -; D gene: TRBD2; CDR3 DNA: TGTGCCAGCCGGGGACTAGCGGGAGATACGCAGTATTTT; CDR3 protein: CASRGLAGDTQYF
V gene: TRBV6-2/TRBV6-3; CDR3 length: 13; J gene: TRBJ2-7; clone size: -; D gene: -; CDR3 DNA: TGTGCCAGCAGTTATCGACAGGTCTACGAGCAGTACTTC; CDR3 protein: CASSYRQVYEQYF
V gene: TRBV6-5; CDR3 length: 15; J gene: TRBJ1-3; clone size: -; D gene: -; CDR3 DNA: TGTGCCAGCAGTTCCTGGACAGTCTCTGGAAACACCATATATTTT; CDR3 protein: CASSSWTVSGNTIYF
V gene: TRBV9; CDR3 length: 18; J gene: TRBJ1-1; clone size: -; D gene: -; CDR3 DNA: TGTGCCAGCAGCCCCCTACGGACCCGGGGGAGTGTGAACACTGAAGCTTTCTTT; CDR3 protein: CASSPLRTRGSVNTEAFF
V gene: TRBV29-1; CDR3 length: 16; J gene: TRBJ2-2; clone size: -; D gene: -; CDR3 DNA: TGCAGCGTTGAAGTATTCCAAACAAAACCACCCGGGGAGCTGTTTTTT; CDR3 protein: CSVEVFQTKPPGELFF
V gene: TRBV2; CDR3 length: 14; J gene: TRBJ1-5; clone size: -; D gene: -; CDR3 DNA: TGTGCCAGCAGTGTTCGACACGACGGTCAGCCCCAGCATTTT; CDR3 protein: CASSVRHDGQPQHF
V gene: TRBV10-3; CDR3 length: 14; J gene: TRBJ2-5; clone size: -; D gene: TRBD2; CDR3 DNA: TGTGCCATCAGTGGGAGCGGGATCCAAGAGACCCAGTACTTC; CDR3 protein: CAISGSGIQETQYF
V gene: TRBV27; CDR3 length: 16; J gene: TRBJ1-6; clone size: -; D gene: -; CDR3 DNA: TGTGCCAGCAGTTTATCGAATAGGGCCGGGGGTTCACCCCTCCACTTT; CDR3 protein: CASSLSNRAGGSPLHF
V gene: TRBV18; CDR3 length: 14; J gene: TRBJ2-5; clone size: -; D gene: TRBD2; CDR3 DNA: TGTGCCAGCTCACCGGGACTAGCGGGAGAGACCCAGTACTTC; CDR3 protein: CASSPGLAGETQYF
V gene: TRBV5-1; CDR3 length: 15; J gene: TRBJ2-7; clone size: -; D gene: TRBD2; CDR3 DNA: TGCGCCAGCAGCTTTGGGCTAGCGGGAGGCTACGAGCAGTACTTC; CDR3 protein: CASSFGLAGGYEQYF
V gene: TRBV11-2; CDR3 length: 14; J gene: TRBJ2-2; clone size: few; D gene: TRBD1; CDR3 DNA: TGTGCCAGCAGCGACGGGACAGTCTCTGGGGAGCTGTTTTTT; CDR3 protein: CASSDGTVSGELFF
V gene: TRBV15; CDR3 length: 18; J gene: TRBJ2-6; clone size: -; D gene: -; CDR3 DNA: TGTGCCACCAGCAGAGATTTTGCATTAGGGGGTGGGGCCAACGTCCTGACTTTC; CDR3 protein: CATSRDFALGGGANVLTF
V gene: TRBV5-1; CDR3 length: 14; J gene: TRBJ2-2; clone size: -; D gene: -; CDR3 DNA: TGCGCCAGCAGCCCGAAAGCATCCACCGGGGAGCTGTTTTTT; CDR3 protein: CASSPKASTGELFF
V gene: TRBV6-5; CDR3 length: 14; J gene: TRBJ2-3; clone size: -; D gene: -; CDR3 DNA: TGTGCCACGAAAGCACTGCCTAGCACAGATACGCAGTATTTT; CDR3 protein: CATKALPSTDTQYF
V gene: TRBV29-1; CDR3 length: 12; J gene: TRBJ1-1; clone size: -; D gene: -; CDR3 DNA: TGCAGCGTTAACAAATGGAACACTGAAGCTTTCTTT; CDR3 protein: CSVNKWNTEAFF
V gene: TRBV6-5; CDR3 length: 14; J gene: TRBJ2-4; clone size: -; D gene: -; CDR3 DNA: TGTGCCAGCAGGGCGGATCTAGCCAAAAACATTCAGTACTTC; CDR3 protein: CASRADLAKNIQYF
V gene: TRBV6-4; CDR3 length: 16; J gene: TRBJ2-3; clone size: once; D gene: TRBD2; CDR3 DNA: TGTGCCAGCAGTGAGGGACTAGCGGGAGGTCTGGATACGCAGTATTTT; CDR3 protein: CASSEGLAGGLDTQYF
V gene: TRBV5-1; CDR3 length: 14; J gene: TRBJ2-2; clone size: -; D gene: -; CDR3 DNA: TGCGCCAGCAGCTCACAAGCGGCTACCGGGGAGCTGTTTTTT; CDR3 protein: CASSSQAATGELFF
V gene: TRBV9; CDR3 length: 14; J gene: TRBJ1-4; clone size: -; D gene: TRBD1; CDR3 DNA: TGTGCCAGCAGCGCGCAGGGGGAGCGTGAAAAACTGTTTTTT; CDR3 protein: CASSAQGEREKLFF
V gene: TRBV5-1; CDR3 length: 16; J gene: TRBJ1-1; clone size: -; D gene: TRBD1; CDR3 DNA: TGCGCCAGCAGACAAATCACCGGGACAGTAAACACTGAAGCTTTCTTT; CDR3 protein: CASRQITGTVNTEAFF
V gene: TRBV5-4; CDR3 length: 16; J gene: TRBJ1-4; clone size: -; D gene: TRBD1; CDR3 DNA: TGTGCCAGCAGCTTGGTAGGGGGCATGACTAATGAAAAACTGTTTTTT; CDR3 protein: CASSLVGGMTNEKLFF
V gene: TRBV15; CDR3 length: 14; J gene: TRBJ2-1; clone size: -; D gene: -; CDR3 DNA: TGTGCCACCAGCAGGCCGGGACTGCACAATGAGCAGTTCTTC; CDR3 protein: CATSRPGLHNEQFF
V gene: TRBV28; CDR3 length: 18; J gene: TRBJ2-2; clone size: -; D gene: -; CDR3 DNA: TGTGCCAGCAGTACCGGAAGGCGTGGGCCCTCTTACACCGGGGAGCTGTTTTTT; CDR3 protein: CASSTGRRGPSYTGELFF
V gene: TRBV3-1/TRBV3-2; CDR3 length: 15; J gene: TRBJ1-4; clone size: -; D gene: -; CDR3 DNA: TGTGCCAGCAGCCAAGTGTCAGCAACTAATGAAAAACTGTTTTTT; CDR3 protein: CASSQVSATNEKLFF
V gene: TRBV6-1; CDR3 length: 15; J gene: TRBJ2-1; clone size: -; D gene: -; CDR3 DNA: TGTGCCAGCAGTGATGGGTTGCAGGGGAAACTAGAGCAGTTCTTC; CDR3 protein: CASSDGLQGKLEQFF
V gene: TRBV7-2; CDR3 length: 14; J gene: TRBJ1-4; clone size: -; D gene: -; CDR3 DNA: TGTGCCAGCAGCTTGACAGGCAGTAATGAAAAACTGTTTTTT; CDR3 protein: CASSLTGSNEKLFF
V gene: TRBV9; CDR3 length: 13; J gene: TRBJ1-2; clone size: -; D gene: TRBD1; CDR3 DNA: TGTGCCAGCAGCGTACCAGGGGGCTGGGGCTACACCTTC; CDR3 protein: CASSVPGGWGYTF
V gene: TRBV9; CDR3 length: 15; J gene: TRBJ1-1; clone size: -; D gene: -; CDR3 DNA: TGTGCCAGCAGCGTAGGCACACAGCAGAACACTGAAGCTTTCTTT; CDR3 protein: CASSVGTQQNTEAFF
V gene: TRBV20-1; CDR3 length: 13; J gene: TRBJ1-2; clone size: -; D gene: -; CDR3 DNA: TGCAGTGCTAGTACAGGATCGCTCTATGGCTACACCTTC; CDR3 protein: CSASTGSLYGYTF
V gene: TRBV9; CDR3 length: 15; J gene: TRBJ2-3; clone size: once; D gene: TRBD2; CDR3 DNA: TGTGCCAGCAGCGTGGGACTAGCGGGATCCGATACGCAGTATTTT; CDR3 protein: CASSVGLAGSDTQYF
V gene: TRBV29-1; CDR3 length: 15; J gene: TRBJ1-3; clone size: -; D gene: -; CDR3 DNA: TGCAGCGTTCCTCTCGACAGTTTCTCTGGAAACACCATATATTTT; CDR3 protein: CSVPLDSFSGNTIYF
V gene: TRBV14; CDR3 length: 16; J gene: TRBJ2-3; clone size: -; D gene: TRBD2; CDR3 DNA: TGTGCCAGCAGCCGTTTCGTGGGGACTACAGTGGATACGCAGTATTTT; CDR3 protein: CASSRFVGTTVDTQYF
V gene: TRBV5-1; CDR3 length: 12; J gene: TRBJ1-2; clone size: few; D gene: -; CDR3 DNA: TGCGCCAGCAGCTTGGCACGGGGGGTCCTATCCTTC; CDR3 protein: CASSLARGVLSF
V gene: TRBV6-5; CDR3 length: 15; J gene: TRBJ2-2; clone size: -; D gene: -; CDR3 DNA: TGTGCCAGCAGTTACGGGCCGGGAAGCTCCGGGGAGCTGTTTTTT; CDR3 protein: CASSYGPGSSGELFF
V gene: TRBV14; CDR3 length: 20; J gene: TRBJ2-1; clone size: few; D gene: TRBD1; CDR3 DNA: TGTGCCAGCAGCCAAGGTCTCCAGGGGGCACTTGTCAGCTCCTACAATGAGCAGTTCTTC; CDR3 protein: CASSQGLQGALVSSYNEQFF
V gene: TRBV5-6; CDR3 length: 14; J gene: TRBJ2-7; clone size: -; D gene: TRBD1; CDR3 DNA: TGTGCCAGCAGCTTGGCTCAGGGGGCTTACGAGCAGTACTTC; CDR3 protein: CASSLAQGAYEQYF
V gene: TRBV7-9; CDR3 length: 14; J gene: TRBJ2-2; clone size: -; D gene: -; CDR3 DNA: TGTGCCAGCAGCTCGCAGGGTAACACCGGGGAGCTGTTTTTT; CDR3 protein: CASSSQGNTGELFF
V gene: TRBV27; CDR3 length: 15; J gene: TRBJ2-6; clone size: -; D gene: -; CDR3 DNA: TGTGCCAGCAGTCCCGACAGCTCTGGGGCCAACGTCCTGACTTTC; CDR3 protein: CASSPDSSGANVLTF
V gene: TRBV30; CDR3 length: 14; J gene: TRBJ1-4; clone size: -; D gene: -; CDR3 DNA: TGTGCCTCGCTTCCCGGGGAGACCGGCGAAAAACTGTTTTTT; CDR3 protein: CASLPGETGEKLFF
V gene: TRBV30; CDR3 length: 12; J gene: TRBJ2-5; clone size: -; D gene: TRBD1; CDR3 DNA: TGTGCCCTGCAGGGGGTGAGGGAGACCCAGTACTTC; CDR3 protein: CALQGVRETQYF
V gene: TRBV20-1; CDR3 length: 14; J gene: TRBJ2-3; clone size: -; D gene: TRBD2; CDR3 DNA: TGCAGTGCTAGTTCTGGACTAGCGGGAGATACGCAGTATTTT; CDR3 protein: CSASSGLAGDTQYF
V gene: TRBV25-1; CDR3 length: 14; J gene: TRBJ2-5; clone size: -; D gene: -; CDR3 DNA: TGTGCCAGCAGTGGCGCGGCCCAACAAGAGACCCAGTACTTC; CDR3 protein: CASSGAAQQETQYF
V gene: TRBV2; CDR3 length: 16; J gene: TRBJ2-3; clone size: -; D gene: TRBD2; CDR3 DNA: TGTGCCAGCAGTGCCTTAGCGGGAGGAGTCGCAGATACGCAGTATTTT; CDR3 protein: CASSALAGGVADTQYF
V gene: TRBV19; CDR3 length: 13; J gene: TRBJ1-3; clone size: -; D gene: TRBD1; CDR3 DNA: TGTGCCAGTCAACAGGGGGGAGGAAACACCATATATTTT; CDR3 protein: CASQQGGGNTIYF
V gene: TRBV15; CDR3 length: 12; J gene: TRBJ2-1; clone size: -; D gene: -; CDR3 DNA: TGTGCCACCAGCCTCTGGGCGAATGAGCAGTTCTTC; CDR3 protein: CATSLWANEQFF
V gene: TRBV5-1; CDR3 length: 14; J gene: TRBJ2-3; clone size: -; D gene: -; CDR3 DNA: TGCGCCAGCAGGCTAGCGAATTCGTGGGATACGCAGTATTTT; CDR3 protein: CASRLANSWDTQYF
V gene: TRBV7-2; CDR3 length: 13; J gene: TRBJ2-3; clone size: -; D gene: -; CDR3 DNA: TGTGCCAGCAGCTCCCCTAACACAGATACGCAGTATTTT; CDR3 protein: CASSSPNTDTQYF
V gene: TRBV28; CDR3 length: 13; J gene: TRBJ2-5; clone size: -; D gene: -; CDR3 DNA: TGTGCCAGCAGTTCCGTGGCCAGGGAGACCCAGTACTTC; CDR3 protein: CASSSVARETQYF
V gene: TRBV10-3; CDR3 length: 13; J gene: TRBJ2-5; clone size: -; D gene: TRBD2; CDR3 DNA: TGTGCCATCAGTGGTGGGAGGGGAGAGACCCAGTACTTC; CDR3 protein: CAISGGRGETQYF
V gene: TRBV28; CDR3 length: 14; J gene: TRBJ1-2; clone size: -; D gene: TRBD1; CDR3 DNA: TGTGCCAGCAGTTCAGGGGGCCTAATCTATGGCTACACCTTC; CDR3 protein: CASSSGGLIYGYTF
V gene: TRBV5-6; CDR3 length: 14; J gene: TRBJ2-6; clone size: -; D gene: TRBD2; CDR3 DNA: TGTGCCAGCATCCGGGGGGCTGGGGCCAACGTCCTGACTTTC; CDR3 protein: CASIRGAGANVLTF
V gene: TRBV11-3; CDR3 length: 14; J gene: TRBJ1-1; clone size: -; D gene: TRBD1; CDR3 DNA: TGTGCCAGCAGCTTAAGACAGGGACTGACTGAAGCTTTCTTT; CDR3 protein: CASSLRQGLTEAFF